The clone carrying this T cell receptor beta chain was seen only a few times. This sample is part of a study of cytotoxic CD8 clonotypes in ibrutinib-treated CLL. Sequenced by immunoSEQ multiplex PCR; TCRdb stores in-frame clones only, minus some. The sample yields about 310,000 clones, approximately 80% seen once. This CDR3 has 17 amino acids. Trimming took 4 bases from V and 2 from J, leaving 20 bases between them. Germline V gene lookup returns CDR1 SGHDN and CDR2 FVKESK. The authors obtained roughly 2 micrograms of genomic DNA from cryopreserved PBMCs for TCR beta libraries. The chain is built from TRBV14 and TRBJ2-5; the D gene is possibly TRBD2 (6 bases). The specimen was PBMCs, collected before ibrutinib treatment. The sequence came from a human donor with chronic lymphocytic leukemia. CDR3: CASSLQRRRRDQETQYF. As DNA, the CDR3 is TGTGCCAGCAGCCTTCAACGTAGGCGGAGGGATCAAGAGACCCAGTACTTC.